The 20 T cell receptor beta chains below all came from one sample that was sequenced in a study of T cell responses to AZD1222 COVID-19 vaccine. TCRdb's copy holds only in-frame clones and misses some; the assay was immunoSEQ multiplex PCR. The sample contains 20,000 or so clones, 85% to 90% of which appear only once. Here the sequenced sample was peripheral blood, taken 28 days after the second AZD1222 dose. The receptors come from an adult who received the AZD1222 COVID-19 vaccine.

The V gene is TRBV7-8, the J gene TRBJ2-7; D is unclear. Looked up from germline, CDR1 is SGHVS and CDR2 is FQNEAQ. The CDR3 consists of 15 residues. Trimming removed 1 base at V and 5 bases at J, with 15 bases between. The CDR3 protein is CASSLGHGVGDEQYV. In DNA, the CDR3 is TGTGCCAGCAGCTTAGGACACGGAGTTGGAGACGAGCAGTACGTC.

The chain employs TRBV3-1 (or the pseudogene TRBV3-2) and TRBJ1-5, with D possibly TRBD1 on 5 matching bases. CDR1 and CDR2 from the germline V gene are LGHDT and YNNKEL (reference sequence). The CDR3 extends over 14 amino acids. V lost 7 bases and J 6 bases, leaving 16 bases between the germline ends. CDR3 nucleotide sequence: TGTGCCAGCACCAAGGGGATTGGGGGTCAGCCCCAGCATTTT. It is translated as CASTKGIGGQPQHF.

The rearrangement uses TRBV4-1 and TRBJ2-1, with 14 bases that match TRBD2. CDR1 and CDR2 (germline): MGHRA, YSYEKL. V lost 2 bases to trimming and J lost 2 bases; unmatched junction nucleotides: 8. The CDR3 length is 19 residues. DNA for the CDR3: TGCGCCAGCAGCCAACAACCGGGACTAGCGGGGGCACCCTACAATGAGCAGTTCTTC. It codes for CASSQQPGLAGAPYNEQFF.

The V gene is TRBV11-3, the J gene TRBJ2-1, with 8 nucleotides matching TRBD2. The CDR3 covers 13 residues. The V gene's germline CDR1 is SGHNT and CDR2 YENEEA. The V segment lost 5 bases and the J segment 9 bases; nucleotides outside the gene matches: 6. This CDR3 reads CASSLRGGAEQFF. The CDR3 DNA reads as TGTGCCAGCAGCCTCCGGGGGGGGGCTGAGCAGTTCTTC.

This rearrangement joins TRBV19 to TRBJ1-1; D uncertain. Looked up from germline, CDR1 is LNHDA and CDR2 is SQIVND (reference sequence). This CDR3 contains 14 residues. Between the trimmed V and J ends, which lost 2 bases and 1 base, there was a span of 8 bases. The CDR3 here is CASSINDWNTEAFF. CDR3 in DNA: TGTGCCAGTAGTATAAACGACTGGAACACTGAAGCTTTCTTT.

This clone appeared a single time. This rearrangement joins TRBV19 to TRBJ1-2; TRBD1 matches 10 bases. The length of the CDR3 is 15 residues. The germline CDR1 and CDR2 sequences are LNHDA and SQIVND (reference sequence). After removal of 4 bases from V and 4 bases from J, the junction contained 6 bases not matched to a gene. The CDR3 spells CASSSPGTGVYGYTF. As DNA, the CDR3 is TGTGCCAGTAGTAGCCCCGGGACAGGGGTCTATGGCTACACCTTC. The full variable domain, completed using reference TRBV19 and TRBJ1-2, is DGGITQSPKYLFRKEGQNVTLSCEQNLNHDAMYWYRQDPGQGLRLIYYSQIVNDFQKGDIAEGYSVSREKKESFPLTVTSAQKNPTAFYLCASSSPGTGVYGYTFGSGTRLTVV.

J is TRBJ1-6 and V is TRBV2; the D gene is possibly TRBD1 (5 bases). The V gene lost 6 bases and the J gene lost 4 bases, with 7 bases spanning the gap. The CDR3 consists of 13 residues. CDR1 is SNHLY and CDR2 is FYNNEI in the germline V gene. CDR3 nucleotide sequence: TGTGCCAGCAGACAGGAGTATAATTCACCCCTCCACTTT. Translation gives CASRQEYNSPLHF.

The chain is built from TRBV24-1 and TRBJ2-3; TRBD1 or TRBD2 may be the D gene (5 bases each). This CDR3 is built from 13 residues. V lost 9 bases and J 2 bases, leaving 11 bases between the germline ends. Germline CDR1 KGHDR, CDR2 SFDVKD. CDR3 nucleotide sequence: TGTGCCACCGGTGGGGGAGACACAGATACGCAGTATTTT. It specifies CATGGGDTDTQYF.

The rearrangement joins TRBV2 to TRBJ2-4, with D maybe TRBD1 (5 bases). Germline CDR1 reads SNHLY; CDR2 reads FYNNEI. V lost 8 bases to trimming and J lost 5 bases, with 16 bases between them. CDR3 length: 14 residues. CDR3 nucleotide sequence: TGTGCCAGCCAACCAAATCTCAGGGAAAACATTCAGTACTTC. The encoded protein is CASQPNLRENIQYF.

This clone rates as medium-sized. V and J are TRBV7-6 and TRBJ1-1; D is undetermined. Germline lookup yields CDR1 SGHVS and CDR2 FNYEAQ. The CDR3 runs 15 residues. V lost 1 base, J lost 1 base, and 10 bases lay in between. The CDR3 here is CASSLGSWGNTEAFF. In DNA form, the CDR3 reads TGTGCCAGCAGCTTAGGGAGCTGGGGGAACACTGAAGCTTTCTTT. Using reference TRBV7-6 and TRBJ1-1 for the parts outside the CDR3, the full variable domain is GAGVSQSPRYKVTKRGQDVALRCDPISGHVSLYWYRQALGQGPEFLTYFNYEAQQDKSGLPNDRFSAERPEGSISTLTIQRTEQRDSAMYRCASSLGSWGNTEAFFGQGTRLTVV.

The rearrangement joins TRBV7-3 to TRBJ2-6, with D perhaps assigned TRBD1 or TRBD2 (5 bases each). V shed 3 bases and J shed 3 bases, with 9 bases lying between them. Germline V gene sequence: CDR1 SGHTA, CDR2 FQGTGA. The CDR3 runs to 15 residues. Here the CDR3 reads CASSFGTGGANVLTF. In nucleotides, the CDR3 is TGTGCCAGCAGCTTCGGGACGGGTGGGGCCAACGTCCTGACTTTC.

This chain connects TRBV18 to TRBJ2-7; D is uncertain. This CDR3 has 15 amino acids. CDR1 and CDR2 (germline): KGHSH, LQKENI. Trimming took off 6 bases at V and 4 bases at J, with 19 bases between the two ends. CDR3 residues: CASSPKTGNRYEQYF. In DNA form, the CDR3 reads TGTGCCAGCTCCCCCAAAACCGGTAACCGATACGAGCAGTACTTC.

J is TRBJ1-5 and V is TRBV6-5; 10 nucleotides agree with TRBD1. CDR1 is MNHEY, CDR2 SVGAGI, per germline. The CDR3 consists of 15 residues. The V gene end was trimmed by 6 bases and the J gene end by 6 bases; junction bases not matched to a gene: 8. CDR3 nucleotides: TGTGCCAGCAGCGGGGGACAGGGGATCGGTCAGCCCCAGCATTTT. Protein sequence: CASSGGQGIGQPQHF.

The chain is built from TRBV11-2 and TRBJ1-3; no clear D gene. V was clipped by 7 bases and J by 0 bases, with 10 bases between them. CDR3 length: 14 residues. CDR1 is SGHAT, CDR2 FQNNGV, per germline. CDR3 protein: CASTPILSGNTIYF. In nucleotides, the CDR3 is TGTGCCAGCACCCCCATTCTCTCTGGAAACACCATATATTTT.

The V gene is TRBV20-1, the J gene TRBJ2-7; possible D gene TRBD1, 5 bases. Trimming cost V 3 bases and J 6 bases, with 21 bases left between them. CDR3 size: 15 residues. The germline V gene has CDR1 DFQATT and CDR2 SNEGSKA (reference sequence). The CDR3 DNA is TGCAGTGCTAGTGGTCGTCGGCAGGGATGGAGCGAGCAGTACTTC. It translates to CSASGRRQGWSEQYF.

The V call is TRBV23-1, the J call TRBJ2-6; possible D gene TRBD1, 6 bases. TRBV23-1 is designated an ORF whose function remains uncertain. The CDR3 spans 19 residues. V lost 2 bases and J 0 bases, leaving 17 bases between the germline ends. The CDR3 DNA sequence: TGCGCCAGCAGTCAACCTGGGGGACACGACAACTCTGGGGCCAACGTCCTGACTTTC. It codes for CASSQPGGHDNSGANVLTF.

The V and J genes are TRBV5-1 and TRBJ1-4, with 8 bases fitting TRBD1. CDR3 size: 15 residues. Trimming at V came to 4 bases and at J to 4 bases, leaving 6 bases not matched to a gene. CDR1 and CDR2 (germline): SGHRS, YFSETQ. CDR3 loop: CASSLQGQVNEKLFF. The CDR3 DNA sequence: TGCGCCAGCAGCCTCCAGGGACAGGTTAATGAAAAACTGTTTTTT. Full variable domain (rest looked up from reference TRBV5-1 and TRBJ1-4): KAGVTQTPRYLIKTRGQQVTLSCSPISGHRSVSWYQQTPGQGLQFLFEYFSETQRNKGNFPGRFSGRQFSNSRSEMNVSTLELGDSALYLCASSLQGQVNEKLFFGSGTQLSVL.

The sample holds one count of this clone. The V and J genes are TRBV6-2 or TRBV6-3 and TRBJ2-2, with D uncertain. CDR1 is MNHEY and CDR2 is SVGEGT in the germline V gene. The V end lost 5 bases, the J end lost 5 bases, and 3 bases lay between the germline ends. CDR3 size: 11 residues. The CDR3 DNA is TGTGCCAGCAGTGTAACCGGGGAGCTGTTTTTT. Protein product: CASSVTGELFF.

In this sample, this clone turned up once. The rearrangement links TRBV6-5 to TRBJ2-7; D remains ambiguous. Germline V gives CDR1 MNHEY, CDR2 SVGAGI. The CDR3 runs to 14 residues. V was clipped by 6 bases and J by 1 base, with 13 bases between them. As DNA, the CDR3 is TGTGCCAGCAGACCCTTCGCGCATTCCTACGAGCAGTACGTC. This translates into CASRPFAHSYEQYV.

The genes are TRBV18 and TRBJ1-1; D remains unclear. Trimming stripped 3 bases from V and 0 bases from J, with 20 bases between. This CDR3 region has 18 residues. CDR1 is KGHSH, CDR2 LQKENI, per germline. CDR3 sequence reads: CASSPIVVRQMMNTEAFF. As DNA, the CDR3 is TGTGCCAGCTCACCGATCGTAGTACGGCAGATGATGAACACTGAAGCTTTCTTT.